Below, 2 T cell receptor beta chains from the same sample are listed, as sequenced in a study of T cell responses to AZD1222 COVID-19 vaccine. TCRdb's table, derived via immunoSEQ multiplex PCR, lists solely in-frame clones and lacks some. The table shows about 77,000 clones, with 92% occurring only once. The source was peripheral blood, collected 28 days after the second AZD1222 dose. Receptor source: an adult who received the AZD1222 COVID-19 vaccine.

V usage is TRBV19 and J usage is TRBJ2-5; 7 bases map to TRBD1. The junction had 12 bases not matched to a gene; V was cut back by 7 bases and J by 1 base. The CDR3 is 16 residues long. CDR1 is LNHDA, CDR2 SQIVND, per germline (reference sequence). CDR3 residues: CASTPTWDSGQETQYF. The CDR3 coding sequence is TGTGCCAGTACCCCCACCTGGGACAGCGGCCAAGAGACCCAGTACTTC.

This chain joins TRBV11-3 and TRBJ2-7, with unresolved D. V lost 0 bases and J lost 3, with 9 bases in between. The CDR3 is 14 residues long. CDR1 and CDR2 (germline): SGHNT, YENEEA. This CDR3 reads CASSLDGPNYEQYF. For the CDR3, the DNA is TGTGCCAGCAGCTTAGACGGACCCAACTACGAGCAGTACTTC.